The sequence of this TCR beta chain was determined in a study of T cells in narcolepsy. As regards this clone: The junction does not match germline at one end; this may be a read error.

The method was immunoSEQ multiplex PCR; TCRdb's version includes in-frame clones alone and lacks a portion of them. The table includes some 34,000 clones, more than 75% detected once. Germline V gene lookup returns CDR1 SGHTA and CDR2 FQGNSA. The CDR3 consists of 13 residues. The TCR sequence derives from a human donor in good health. The sample comprised memory (CD45RA-) CD4+ T cells from blood. V gene TRBV7-2 combines with J gene TRBJ2-7; 9 bases match TRBD1. In nucleotides, the CDR3 is TGTGCCAGCAGCTTATACGGGGACAGGGTAGAATCTTTC. It is translated as CASSLYGDRVESF.